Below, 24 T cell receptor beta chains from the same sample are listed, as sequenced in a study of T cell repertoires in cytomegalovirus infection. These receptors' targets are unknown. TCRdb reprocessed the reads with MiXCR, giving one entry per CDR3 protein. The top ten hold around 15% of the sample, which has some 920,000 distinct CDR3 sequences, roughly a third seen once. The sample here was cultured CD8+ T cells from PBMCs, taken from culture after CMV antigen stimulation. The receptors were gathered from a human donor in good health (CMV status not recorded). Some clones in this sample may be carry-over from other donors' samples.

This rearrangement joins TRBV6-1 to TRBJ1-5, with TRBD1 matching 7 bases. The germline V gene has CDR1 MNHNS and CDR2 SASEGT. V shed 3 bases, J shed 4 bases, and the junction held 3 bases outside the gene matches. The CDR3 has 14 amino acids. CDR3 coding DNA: TGTGCCAGCAGTGATACGACAGGGAATCAGCCCCAGCATTTT. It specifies CASSDTTGNQPQHF.

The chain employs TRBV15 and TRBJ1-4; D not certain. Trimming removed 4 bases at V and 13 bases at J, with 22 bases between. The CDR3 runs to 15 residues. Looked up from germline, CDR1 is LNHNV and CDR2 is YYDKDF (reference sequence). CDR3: CATSTSEGTMKRLFF. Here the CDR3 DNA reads TGTGCCACCAGCACCTCCGAGGGAACAATGAAAAGACTGTTTTTT. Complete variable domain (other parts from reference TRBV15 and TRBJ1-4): DAMVIQNPRYQVTQFGKPVTLSCSQTLNHNVMYWYQQKSSQAPKLLFHYYDKDFNNEADTPDNFQSRRPNTSFCFLDIRSPGLGDTAMYLCATSTSEGTMKRLFFGSGTQLSVL.

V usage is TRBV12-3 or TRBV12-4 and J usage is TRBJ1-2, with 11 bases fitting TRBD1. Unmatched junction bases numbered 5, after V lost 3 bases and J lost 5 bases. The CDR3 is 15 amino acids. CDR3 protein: CASSFSDRGLYGYTF. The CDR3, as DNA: TGTGCCAGCAGTTTTTCGGACAGGGGGCTTTATGGCTACACCTTC.

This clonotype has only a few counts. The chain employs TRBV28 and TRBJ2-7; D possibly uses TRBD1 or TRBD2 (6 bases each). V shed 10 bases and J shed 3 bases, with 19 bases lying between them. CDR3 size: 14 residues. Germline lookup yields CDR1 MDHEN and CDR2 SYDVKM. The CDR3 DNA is TGTGCCATCGGCAGGGGAAGGAGGGTCTACGAGCAGTACTTC. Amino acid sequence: CAIGRGRRVYEQYF. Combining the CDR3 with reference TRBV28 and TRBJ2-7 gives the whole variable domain DVKVTQSSRYLVKRTGEKVFLECVQDMDHENMFWYRQDPGLGLRLIYFSYDVKMKEKGDIPEGYSVSREKKERFSLILESASTNQTSMYLCAIGRGRRVYEQYFGPGTRLTVT.

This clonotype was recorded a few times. CDR3 DNA sequence: TGCAGTGCGAAAGAACTAGCGACAGATACGCAGTATTTT. This translates into CSAKELATDTQYF. The V call is TRBV20-1, the J call TRBJ2-3; 7 bases map to TRBD2. Germline assignment: CDR1 DFQATT and CDR2 SNEGSKA (reference sequence). CDR3 size: 13 residues. The J segment lost 3 bases and the V segment lost 6 bases, leaving 6 bases of the junction unmatched.

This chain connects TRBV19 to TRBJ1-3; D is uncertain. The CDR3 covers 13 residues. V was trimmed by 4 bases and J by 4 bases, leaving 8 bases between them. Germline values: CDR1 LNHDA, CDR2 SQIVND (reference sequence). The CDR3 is CASSNEAGNTIYF. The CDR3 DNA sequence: TGTGCCAGTAGTAACGAAGCGGGAAACACCATATATTTT.

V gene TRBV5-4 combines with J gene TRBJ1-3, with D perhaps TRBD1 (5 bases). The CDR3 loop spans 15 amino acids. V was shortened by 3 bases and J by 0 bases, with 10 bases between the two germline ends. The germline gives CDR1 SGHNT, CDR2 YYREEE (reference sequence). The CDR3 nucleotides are TGTGCCAGCAGCTCACTAGGGGACTCTGGAAACACCATATATTTT. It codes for CASSSLGDSGNTIYF.

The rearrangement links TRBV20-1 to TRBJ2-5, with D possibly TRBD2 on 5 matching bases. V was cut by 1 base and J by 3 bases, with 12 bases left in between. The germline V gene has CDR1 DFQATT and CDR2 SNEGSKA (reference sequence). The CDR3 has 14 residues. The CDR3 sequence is CSARVGRGEETQYF. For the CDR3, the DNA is TGCAGTGCTAGAGTCGGTCGGGGAGAAGAGACCCAGTACTTC.

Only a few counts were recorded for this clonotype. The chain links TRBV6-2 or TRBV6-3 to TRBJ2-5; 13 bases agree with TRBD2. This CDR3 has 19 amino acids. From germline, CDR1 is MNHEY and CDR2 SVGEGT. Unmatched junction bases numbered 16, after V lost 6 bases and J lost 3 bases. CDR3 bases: TGTGCCAGCAGCCTTTACAGTACTAGCGGGGGGGCTGGGGAAGAGACCCAGTACTTC. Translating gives CASSLYSTSGGAGEETQYF.

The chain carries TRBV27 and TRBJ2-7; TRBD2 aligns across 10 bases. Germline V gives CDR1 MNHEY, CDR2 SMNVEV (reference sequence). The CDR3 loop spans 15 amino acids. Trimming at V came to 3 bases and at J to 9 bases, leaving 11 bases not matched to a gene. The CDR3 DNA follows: TGTGCCAGCAGTTTCACTGGACTAGCGGACCCCTGGCAGTACTTC. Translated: CASSFTGLADPWQYF.

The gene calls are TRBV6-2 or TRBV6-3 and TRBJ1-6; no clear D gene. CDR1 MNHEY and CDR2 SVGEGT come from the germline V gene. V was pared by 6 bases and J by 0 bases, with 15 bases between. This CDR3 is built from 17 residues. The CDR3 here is CASRNFQESSYNSPLHF. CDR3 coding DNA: TGTGCCAGCAGAAATTTTCAAGAGAGCTCCTATAATTCACCCCTCCACTTT.

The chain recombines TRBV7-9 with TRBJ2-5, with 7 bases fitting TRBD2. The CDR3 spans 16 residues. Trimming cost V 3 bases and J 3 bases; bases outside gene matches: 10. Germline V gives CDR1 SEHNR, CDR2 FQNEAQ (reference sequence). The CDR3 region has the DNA TGTGCCAGCAGCTTCCTGGGGGGGTGGAAAGAAGAGACCCAGTACTTC. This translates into CASSFLGGWKEETQYF.

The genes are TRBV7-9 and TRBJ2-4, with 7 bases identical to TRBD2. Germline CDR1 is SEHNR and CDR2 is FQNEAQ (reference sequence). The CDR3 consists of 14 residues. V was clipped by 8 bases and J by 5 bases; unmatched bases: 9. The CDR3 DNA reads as TGTGCCAGCGTCCCCCGGGGAGGGGAAAACATTCAGTACTTC. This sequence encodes CASVPRGGENIQYF.

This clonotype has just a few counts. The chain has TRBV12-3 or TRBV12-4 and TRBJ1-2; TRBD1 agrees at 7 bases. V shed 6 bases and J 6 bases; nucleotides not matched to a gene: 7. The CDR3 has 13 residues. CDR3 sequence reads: CASRLTGVNGYTF. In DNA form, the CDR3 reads TGTGCCAGCAGGTTAACAGGGGTGAATGGCTACACCTTC.

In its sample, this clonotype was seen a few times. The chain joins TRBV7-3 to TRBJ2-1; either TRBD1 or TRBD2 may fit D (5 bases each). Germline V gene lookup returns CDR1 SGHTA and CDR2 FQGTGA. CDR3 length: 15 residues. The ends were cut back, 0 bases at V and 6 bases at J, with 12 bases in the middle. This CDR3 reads CASSLTGDLGNEQFF. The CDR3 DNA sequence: TGTGCCAGCAGCTTAACAGGGGACCTGGGCAATGAGCAGTTCTTC.

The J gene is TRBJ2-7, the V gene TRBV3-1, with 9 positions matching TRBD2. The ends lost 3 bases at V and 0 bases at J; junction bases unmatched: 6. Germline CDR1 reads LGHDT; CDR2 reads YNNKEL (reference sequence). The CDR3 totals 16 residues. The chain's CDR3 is CASSQTSGPVSYEQYF. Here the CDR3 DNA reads TGTGCCAGCAGCCAGACTAGCGGACCTGTCTCCTACGAGCAGTACTTC.

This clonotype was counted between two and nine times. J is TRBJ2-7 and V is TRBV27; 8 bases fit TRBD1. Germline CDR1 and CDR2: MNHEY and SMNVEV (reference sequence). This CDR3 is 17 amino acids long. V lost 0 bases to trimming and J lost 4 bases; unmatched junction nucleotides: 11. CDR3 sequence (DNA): TGTGCCAGCAGTTTATCACAGCTCGGGCAGGGGGCTTACGAGCAGTACTTC. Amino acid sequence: CASSLSQLGQGAYEQYF.

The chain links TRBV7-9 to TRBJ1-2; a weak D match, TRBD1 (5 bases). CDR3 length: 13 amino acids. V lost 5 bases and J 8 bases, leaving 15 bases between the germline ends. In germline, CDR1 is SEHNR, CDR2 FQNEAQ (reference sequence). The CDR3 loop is CASSKSVSGGYTF. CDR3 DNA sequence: TGTGCCAGCAGCAAAAGTGTCTCAGGGGGCTACACCTTC.

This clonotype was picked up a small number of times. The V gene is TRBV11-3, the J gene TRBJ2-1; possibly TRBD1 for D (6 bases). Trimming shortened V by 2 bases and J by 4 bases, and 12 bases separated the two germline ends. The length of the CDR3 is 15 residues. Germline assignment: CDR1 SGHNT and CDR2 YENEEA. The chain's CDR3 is CASSLNAQGYNEQFF. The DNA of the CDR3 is TGTGCCAGCAGCTTAAATGCGCAGGGGTACAATGAGCAGTTCTTC.

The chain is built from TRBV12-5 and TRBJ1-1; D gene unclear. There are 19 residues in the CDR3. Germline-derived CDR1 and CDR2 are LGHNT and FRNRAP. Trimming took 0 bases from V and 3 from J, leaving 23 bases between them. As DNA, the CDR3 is TGTGCTAGTGGTTTGGTACTGAATGGCGATTTTGGATTCGACACTGAAGCTTTCTTT. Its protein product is CASGLVLNGDFGFDTEAFF. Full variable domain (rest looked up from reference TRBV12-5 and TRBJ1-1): DARVTQTPRHKVTEMGQEVTMRCQPILGHNTVFWYRQTMMQGLELLAYFRNRAPLDDSGMPKDRFSAEMPDATLATLKIQPSEPRDSAVYFCASGLVLNGDFGFDTEAFFGQGTRLTVV.

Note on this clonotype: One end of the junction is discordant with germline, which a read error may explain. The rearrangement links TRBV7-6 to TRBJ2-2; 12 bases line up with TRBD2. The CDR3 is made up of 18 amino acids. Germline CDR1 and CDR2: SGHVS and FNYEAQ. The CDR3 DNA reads TGTGCTAGCAGCTTAGACCCACTAGCGGGGGGAAACACCGGGGAGCTGTTTTTT. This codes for CASSLDPLAGGNTGELFF.

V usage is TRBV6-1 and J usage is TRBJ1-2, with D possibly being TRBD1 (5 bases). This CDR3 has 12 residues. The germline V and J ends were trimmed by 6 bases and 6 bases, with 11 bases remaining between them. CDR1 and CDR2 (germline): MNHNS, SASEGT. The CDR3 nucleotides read TGTGCCAGCAGCAGGGTTGCGGATGGCTACACCTTC. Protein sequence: CASSRVADGYTF.

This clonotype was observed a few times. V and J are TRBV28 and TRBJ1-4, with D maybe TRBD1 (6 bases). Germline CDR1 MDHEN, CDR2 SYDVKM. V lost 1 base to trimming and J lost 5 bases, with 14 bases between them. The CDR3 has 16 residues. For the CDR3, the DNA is TGTGCCAGCAGTTTATCGTTGGGGGCGCTCAATGAAAAACTGTTTTTT. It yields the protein CASSLSLGALNEKLFF.

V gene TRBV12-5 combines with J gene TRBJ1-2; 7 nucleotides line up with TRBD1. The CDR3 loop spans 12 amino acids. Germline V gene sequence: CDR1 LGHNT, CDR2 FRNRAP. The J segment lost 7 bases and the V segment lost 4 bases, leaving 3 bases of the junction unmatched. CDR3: CASGYRGIGYTF. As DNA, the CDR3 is TGTGCTAGTGGTTACAGGGGTATTGGCTACACCTTC.